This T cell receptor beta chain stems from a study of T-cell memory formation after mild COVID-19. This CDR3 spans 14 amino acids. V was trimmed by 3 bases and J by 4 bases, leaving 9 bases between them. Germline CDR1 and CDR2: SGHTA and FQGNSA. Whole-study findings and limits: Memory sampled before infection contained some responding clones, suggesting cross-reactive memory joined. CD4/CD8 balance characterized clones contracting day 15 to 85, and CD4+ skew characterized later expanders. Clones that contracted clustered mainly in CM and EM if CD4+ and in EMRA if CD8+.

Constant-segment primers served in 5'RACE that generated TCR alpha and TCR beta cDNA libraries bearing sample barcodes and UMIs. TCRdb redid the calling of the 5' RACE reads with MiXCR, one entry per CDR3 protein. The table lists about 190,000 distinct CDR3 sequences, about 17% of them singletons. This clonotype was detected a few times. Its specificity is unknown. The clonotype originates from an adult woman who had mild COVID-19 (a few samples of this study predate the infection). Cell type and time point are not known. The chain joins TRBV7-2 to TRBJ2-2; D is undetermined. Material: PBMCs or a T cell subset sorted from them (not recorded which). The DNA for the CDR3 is TGTGCCAGCAGCTTTGTCTCAGGCACCGGGGAGCTGTTTTTT. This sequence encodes CASSFVSGTGELFF. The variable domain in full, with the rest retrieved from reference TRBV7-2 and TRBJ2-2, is GAGVSQSPSNKVTEKGKDVELRCDPISGHTALYWYRQSLGQGLEFLIYFQGNSAPDKSGLPSDRFSAERTGGSVSTLTIQRTQQEDSAVYLCASSFVSGTGELFFGEGSRLTVL.